The clone carrying this T cell receptor beta chain was picked up a small number of times. The antigen remains unidentified. The entry originates in a study of blood T cells in healthy people across ages. Whole-study results and caveats: Naive T cell percentage showed a strong correlation with TCR beta diversity.

J gave up 7 bases and V 4 bases, and 6 bases lay outside the gene matches. The germline V gene has CDR1 PRHDT and CDR2 FYEKMQ (reference sequence). The CDR3 has 15 residues. Using a J-beta primer mix together with a sample-barcoded 5' primer, a second PCR was run for roughly 6 to 12 cycles. TCRdb recomputed calls from the 5' RACE reads with MiXCR, one row per CDR3 protein. The data hold about 1.8 million distinct CDR3 sequences, with roughly 49% observed a single time. Every sample had a minimum of 6.5 million PBMCs isolated. The chain has TRBV13 and TRBJ2-1; 11 nucleotides match TRBD1. This sequence was found in a woman between 40 and 50 years old in good health. The source material was blood. This CDR3 reads CASSSSDRGRNEQFF. The CDR3 DNA follows: TGTGCCAGCAGCTCCTCGGACAGGGGGCGTAATGAGCAGTTCTTC.